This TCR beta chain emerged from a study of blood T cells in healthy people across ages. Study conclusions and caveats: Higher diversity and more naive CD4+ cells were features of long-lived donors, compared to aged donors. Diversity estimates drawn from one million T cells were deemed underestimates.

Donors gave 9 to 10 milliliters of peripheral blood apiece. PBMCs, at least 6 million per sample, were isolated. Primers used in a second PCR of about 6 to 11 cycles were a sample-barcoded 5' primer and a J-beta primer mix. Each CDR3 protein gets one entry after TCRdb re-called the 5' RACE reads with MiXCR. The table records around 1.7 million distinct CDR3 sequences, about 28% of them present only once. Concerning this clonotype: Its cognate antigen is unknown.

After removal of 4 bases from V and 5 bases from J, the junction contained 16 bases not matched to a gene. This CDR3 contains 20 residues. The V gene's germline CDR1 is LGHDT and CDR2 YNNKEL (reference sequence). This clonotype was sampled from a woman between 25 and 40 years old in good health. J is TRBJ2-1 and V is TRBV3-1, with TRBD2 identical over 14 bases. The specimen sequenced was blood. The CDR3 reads CASSRPNRRTSGGNHNEQFF. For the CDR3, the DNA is TGTGCCAGCAGCCGCCCGAACCGCAGGACTAGCGGGGGGAACCACAATGAGCAGTTCTTC.